This T cell receptor beta chain was profiled in a study of response to subunit inactivated influenza vaccine. General observations from the study: Each seasonal influenza vaccination recruits few new T cells, the authors suggested.

TCRdb passed the RT-PCR reads through MiXCR, listing each CDR3 protein once. The data show under 750,000 distinct CDR3 sequences, 10% to 15% seen once. In its sample, this clonotype was seen many times. Its antigen is still unknown. The source of this sequence is a man aged 45-60 years who received an inactivated influenza vaccine. The sequencing here drew on PBMCs from blood, taken on the day of vaccination.

CDR3 residues: CASSIGPGLAGREGYNEQFF. The CDR3 DNA is TGTGCCAGCAGCATAGGACCGGGACTAGCGGGTAGGGAGGGGTACAATGAGCAGTTCTTC. V and J are TRBV9 and TRBJ2-1; 12 bases agree with TRBD2. The CDR3 covers 20 residues. The V gene's germline CDR1 is SGDLS and CDR2 YYNGEE. Losses at the gene ends were 4 bases for V and 4 bases for J; bases not matched to a gene: 18.